The source of this T cell receptor beta chain is a study of T cells after yellow fever vaccination. General study points: FACS-sorted repertoires could harbor abundant contaminating bulk-population clonotypes. A faster peak, day 5 versus 15, was reached by the weaker secondary response. CD4 and CD8 compartments shared a small share of clonotypes, likely from convergent recombination.

The CDR3 totals 15 residues. Per germline, CDR1 SGHRS and CDR2 YFSETQ. Between the trimmed V and J ends, which lost 1 base and 0 bases, there was a span of 9 bases. 5'RACE template switching generated TCR cDNA, adding a universal primer site and UMIs. TCRdb itself ran the 5' RACE reads through MiXCR, one entry per CDR3 protein. The data show a few hundred thousand distinct CDR3 sequences, about 5.2% seen once. This clonotype was recorded a few times. No antigen is known for it. The V and J genes are TRBV5-1 and TRBJ2-3; no firm D call. The sequencing here drew on CD4+ T cells sorted from PBMCs, taken on the day of the yellow fever booster vaccination. This TCR was recovered from a man aged 18-30 years who received the YFV17D yellow fever vaccine. The CDR3 DNA reads TGCGCCAGCAGCTTGAACCCCCCGAGCACAGATACGCAGTATTTT. Its protein product is CASSLNPPSTDTQYF.